Following are 7 T cell receptor beta chains from one sample sequenced in a study of CXCR3-negative and CXCR3-positive naive CD8 T cells. Each TRB cDNA library was prepared by 5' RACE (with UMI labels). Following a re-call of the 5' RACE reads, TCRdb has one entry per CDR3 protein and lacks DNA. The table for this sample gives 70,000 to 95,000 distinct CDR3 sequences. The sequenced sample was naive CXCR3- CD8+ T cells from blood. Specified subset: CD45RO-CCR7+CD27+CD95- naive CD8+ T cells lacking CXCR3 (TNR3-). All receptors come from a human donor in good health. Some clones in this sample may be carry-over from other donors' samples.

V gene TRBV28 combines with J gene TRBJ1-6; TCRdb outputs TRBD1, but without DNA this stays unchecked. The germline CDR1 and CDR2 sequences are MDHEN and SYDVKM. The CDR3 covers 14 residues. CDR3 loop: CASRPPGQGRPLHF.

The CDR3 spells CASRLWGDDTGELFF. The V and J genes are TRBV28 and TRBJ2-2; TCRdb gives TRBD1 as the D gene, but with no DNA this cannot be confirmed. This CDR3 has 15 amino acids. Per germline, CDR1 MDHEN and CDR2 SYDVKM.

The chain combines TRBV29-1 with TRBJ2-5; TCRdb's D gene call, TRBD1, goes unchecked for lack of DNA. CDR1 and CDR2 (germline): SQVTM, ANQGSEA. The CDR3 has 14 amino acids. CDR3: CSVPLDGDQETQYF.

The V gene is TRBV28, the J gene TRBJ1-5. The V gene's germline CDR1 is MDHEN and CDR2 SYDVKM. CDR3 size: 13 residues. CDR3 protein: CASTPGLSQPQHF.

CDR3: CASSSPGLAGGSSYNEQFF. This chain uses TRBV12-3 or TRBV12-4 with TRBJ2-1; TCRdb reports TRBD2, a call that lacks DNA to check it against. The length of the CDR3 is 19 residues.

The chain uses TRBV7-9 and TRBJ1-1; checking the TCRdb D call of TRBD1 is not possible without DNA. The germline CDR1 and CDR2 sequences are SEHNR and FQNEAQ (reference sequence). There are 15 residues in the CDR3. CDR3 in amino acids: CASRHQSGGNTEAFF.

The chain has TRBV29-1 and TRBJ2-2; TCRdb indicates TRBD2, and absent DNA this call remains unverified. In germline, CDR1 is SQVTM, CDR2 ANQGSEA. The CDR3 consists of 13 residues. The CDR3 here is CSVLLADTGELFF.